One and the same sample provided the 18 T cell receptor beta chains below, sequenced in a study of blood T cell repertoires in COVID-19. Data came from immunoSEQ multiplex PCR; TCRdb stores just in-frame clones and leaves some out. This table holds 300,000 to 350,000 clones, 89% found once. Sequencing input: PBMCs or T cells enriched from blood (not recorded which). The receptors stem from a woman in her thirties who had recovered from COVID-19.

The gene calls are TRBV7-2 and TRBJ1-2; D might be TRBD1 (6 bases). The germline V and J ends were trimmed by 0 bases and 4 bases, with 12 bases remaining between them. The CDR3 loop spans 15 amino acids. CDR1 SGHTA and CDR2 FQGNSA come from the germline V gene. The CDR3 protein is CASSLAQTGPYGYTF. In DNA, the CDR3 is TGTGCCAGCAGCTTAGCCCAGACAGGTCCCTATGGCTACACCTTC.

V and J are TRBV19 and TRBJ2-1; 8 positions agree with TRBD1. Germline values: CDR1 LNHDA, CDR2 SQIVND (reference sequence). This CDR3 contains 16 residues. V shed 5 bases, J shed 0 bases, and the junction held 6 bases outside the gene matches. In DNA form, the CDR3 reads TGTGCCAGTAGTTCCCAGGACAGGGCCTCCTACAATGAGCAGTTCTTC. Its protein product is CASSSQDRASYNEQFF.

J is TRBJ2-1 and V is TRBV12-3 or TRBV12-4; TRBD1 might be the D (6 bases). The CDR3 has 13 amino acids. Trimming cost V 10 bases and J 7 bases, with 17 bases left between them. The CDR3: CATEETGLNEQFF. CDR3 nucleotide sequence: TGTGCCACCGAGGAAACAGGGTTAAATGAGCAGTTCTTC.

The CDR3, as DNA: TGCGCCAGCAGCCCGGCGGTGACTAGCGTCACAGATACGCAGTATTTT. Amino acids: CASSPAVTSVTDTQYF. This rearrangement joins TRBV5-1 to TRBJ2-3, with 8 bases that match TRBD2. Germline values: CDR1 SGHRS, CDR2 YFSETQ. The CDR3 extends over 16 amino acids. The V segment lost 4 bases and the J segment 2 bases; nucleotides outside the gene matches: 9.

The CDR3, as DNA: TGTGCCAGCAGCCTCGAACGGAGCTTCGGAGGTAGAGCCTACGAGCAGTACTTC. Its protein product is CASSLERSFGGRAYEQYF. This rearrangement joins TRBV14 to TRBJ2-7; D may be TRBD2 (5 bases). V was clipped by 4 bases and J by 2 bases, with 24 bases between them. The CDR3 totals 18 residues. Germline loops: CDR1 SGHDN, CDR2 FVKESK.

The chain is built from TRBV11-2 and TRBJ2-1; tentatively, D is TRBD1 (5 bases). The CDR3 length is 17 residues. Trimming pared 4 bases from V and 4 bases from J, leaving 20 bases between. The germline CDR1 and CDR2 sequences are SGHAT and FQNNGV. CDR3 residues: CASSSPQGSGTYNEQFF. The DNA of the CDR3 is TGTGCCAGCAGCTCTCCCCAGGGTAGTGGAACATACAATGAGCAGTTCTTC. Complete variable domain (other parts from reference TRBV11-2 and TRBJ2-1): EAGVAQSPRYKIIEKRQSVAFWCNPISGHATLYWYQQILGQGPKLLIQFQNNGVVDDSQLPKDRFSAERLKGVDSTLKIQPAKLEDSAVYLCASSSPQGSGTYNEQFFGPGTRLTVL.

CDR3 sequence (DNA): TGTGCCAGCAGGAAACCGGGACACGCCTACGAGCAGTACTTC. Amino acid sequence: CASRKPGHAYEQYF. The chain employs TRBV27 and TRBJ2-7; D possibly corresponds to TRBD1 (6 bases). The germline gives CDR1 MNHEY, CDR2 SMNVEV (reference sequence). The CDR3 is made up of 14 amino acids. Trimming cost V 6 bases and J 2 bases, with 14 bases left between them.

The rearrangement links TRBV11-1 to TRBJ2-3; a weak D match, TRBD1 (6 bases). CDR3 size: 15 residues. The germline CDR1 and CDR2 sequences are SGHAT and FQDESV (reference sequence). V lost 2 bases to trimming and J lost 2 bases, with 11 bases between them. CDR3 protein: CASSLRDTYTDTQYF. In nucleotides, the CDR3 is TGTGCCAGCAGCTTAAGGGACACCTACACAGATACGCAGTATTTT.

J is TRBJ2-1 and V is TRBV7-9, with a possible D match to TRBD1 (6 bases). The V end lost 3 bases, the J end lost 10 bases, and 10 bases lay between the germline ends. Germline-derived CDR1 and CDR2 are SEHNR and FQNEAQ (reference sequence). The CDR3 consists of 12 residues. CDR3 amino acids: CASSFDRTEQFF. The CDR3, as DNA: TGTGCCAGCAGCTTCGACAGGACCGAGCAGTTCTTC.

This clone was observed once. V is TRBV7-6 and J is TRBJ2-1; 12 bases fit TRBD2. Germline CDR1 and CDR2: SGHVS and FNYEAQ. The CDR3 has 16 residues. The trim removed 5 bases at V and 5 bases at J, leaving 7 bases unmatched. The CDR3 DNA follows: TGTGCCAGCAGCCGTAGGACTAGCGGGACCAACAATGAGCAGTTCTTC. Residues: CASSRRTSGTNNEQFF.

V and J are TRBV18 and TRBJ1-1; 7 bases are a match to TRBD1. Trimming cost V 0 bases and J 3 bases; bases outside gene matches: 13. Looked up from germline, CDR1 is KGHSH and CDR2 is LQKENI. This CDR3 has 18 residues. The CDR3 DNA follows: TGTGCCAGCTCACCACCGAACGTGAAGGGGGCGCGATACACTGAAGCTTTCTTT. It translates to CASSPPNVKGARYTEAFF.

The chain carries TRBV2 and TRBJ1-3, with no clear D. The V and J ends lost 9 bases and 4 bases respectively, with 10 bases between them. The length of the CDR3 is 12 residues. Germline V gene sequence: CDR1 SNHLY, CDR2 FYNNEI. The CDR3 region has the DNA TGTGCCAGTGTGTTATCCGGAAACACCATATATTTT. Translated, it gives CASVLSGNTIYF.

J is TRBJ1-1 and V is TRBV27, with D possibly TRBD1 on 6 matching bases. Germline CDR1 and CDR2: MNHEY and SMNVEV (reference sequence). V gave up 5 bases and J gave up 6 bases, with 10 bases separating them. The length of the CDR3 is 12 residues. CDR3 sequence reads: CASSQGRAEAFF. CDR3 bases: TGTGCCAGCAGTCAGGGGCGCGCTGAAGCTTTCTTT.

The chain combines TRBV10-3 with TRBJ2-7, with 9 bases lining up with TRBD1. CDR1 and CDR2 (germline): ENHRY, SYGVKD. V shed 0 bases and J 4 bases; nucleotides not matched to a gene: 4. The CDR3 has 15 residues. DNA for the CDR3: TGTGCCATCAGTGAGTCGACGGGACAGGGATACGAGCAGTACTTC. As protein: CAISESTGQGYEQYF.

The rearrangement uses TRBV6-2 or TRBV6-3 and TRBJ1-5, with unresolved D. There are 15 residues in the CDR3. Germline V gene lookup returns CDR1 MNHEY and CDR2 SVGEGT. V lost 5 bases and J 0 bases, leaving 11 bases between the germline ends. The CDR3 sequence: CASSHGIYSNQPQHF. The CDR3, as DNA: TGTGCCAGCAGTCACGGGATATATAGCAATCAGCCCCAGCATTTT.

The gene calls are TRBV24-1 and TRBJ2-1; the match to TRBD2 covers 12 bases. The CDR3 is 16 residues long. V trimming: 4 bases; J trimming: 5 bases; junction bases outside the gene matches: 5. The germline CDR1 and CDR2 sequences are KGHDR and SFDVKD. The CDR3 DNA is TGTGCCACCAGTGACGTACTAGCGGGGGGTAACAATGAGCAGTTCTTC. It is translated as CATSDVLAGGNNEQFF.

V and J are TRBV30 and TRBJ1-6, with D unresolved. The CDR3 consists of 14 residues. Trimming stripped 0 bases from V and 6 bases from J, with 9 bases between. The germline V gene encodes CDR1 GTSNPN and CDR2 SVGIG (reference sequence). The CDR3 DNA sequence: TGTGCCTGGAGTGTGATTCGGAGTAATTCACCCCTCCACTTT. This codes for CAWSVIRSNSPLHF.

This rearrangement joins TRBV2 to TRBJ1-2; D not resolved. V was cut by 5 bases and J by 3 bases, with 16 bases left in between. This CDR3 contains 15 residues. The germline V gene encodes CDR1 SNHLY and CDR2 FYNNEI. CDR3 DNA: TGTGCCAGCAGTACATTTACAGCCCTCGACTATGGCTACACCTTC. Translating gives CASSTFTALDYGYTF.